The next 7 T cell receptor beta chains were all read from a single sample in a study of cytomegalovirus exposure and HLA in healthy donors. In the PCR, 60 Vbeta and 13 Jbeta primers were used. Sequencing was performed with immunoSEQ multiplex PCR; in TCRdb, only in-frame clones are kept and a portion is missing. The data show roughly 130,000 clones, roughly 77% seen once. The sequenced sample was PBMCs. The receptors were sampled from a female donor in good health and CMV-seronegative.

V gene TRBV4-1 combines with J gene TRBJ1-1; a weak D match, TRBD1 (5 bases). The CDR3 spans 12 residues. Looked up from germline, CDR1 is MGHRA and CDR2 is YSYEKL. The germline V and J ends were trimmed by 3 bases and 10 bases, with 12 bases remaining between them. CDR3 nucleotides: TGCGCCAGCAGCCACAACAGGCTAGTAGCTTTCTTT. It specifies CASSHNRLVAFF.

As DNA, the CDR3 is TGTGCCATCAGTGATCCCGACAGCTACGAGCAGTACTTC. Its protein is CAISDPDSYEQYF. The chain employs TRBV10-3 and TRBJ2-7; possibly TRBD1 for D (5 bases). Germline assignment: CDR1 ENHRY and CDR2 SYGVKD. The CDR3 is made up of 13 amino acids. V was trimmed by 3 bases and J by 3 bases, leaving 9 bases between them.

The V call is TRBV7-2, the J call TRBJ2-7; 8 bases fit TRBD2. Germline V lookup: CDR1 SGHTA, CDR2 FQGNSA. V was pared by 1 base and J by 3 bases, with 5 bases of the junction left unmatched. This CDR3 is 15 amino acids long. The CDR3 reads CASSLVSSGFYEQYF. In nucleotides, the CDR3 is TGTGCCAGCAGCTTAGTTTCTAGCGGGTTCTACGAGCAGTACTTC.

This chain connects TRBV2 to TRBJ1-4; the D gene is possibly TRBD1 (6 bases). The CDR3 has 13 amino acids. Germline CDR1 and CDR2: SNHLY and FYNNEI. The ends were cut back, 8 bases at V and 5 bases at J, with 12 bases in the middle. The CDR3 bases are TGTGCCAGCGTCACAGGGACCAATGAAAAACTGTTTTTT. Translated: CASVTGTNEKLFF.

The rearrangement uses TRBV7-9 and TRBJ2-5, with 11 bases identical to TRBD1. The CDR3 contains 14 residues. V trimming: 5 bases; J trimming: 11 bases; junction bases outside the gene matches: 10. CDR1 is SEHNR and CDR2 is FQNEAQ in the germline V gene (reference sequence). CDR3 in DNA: TGTGCCAGCAGCAGATCCGGGACAGGGGGTTTTCAGTACTTC. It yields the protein CASSRSGTGGFQYF.

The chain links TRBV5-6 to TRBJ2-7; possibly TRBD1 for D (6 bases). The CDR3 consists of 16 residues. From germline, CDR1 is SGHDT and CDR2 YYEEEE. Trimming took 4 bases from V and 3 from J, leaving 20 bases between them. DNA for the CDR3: TGTGCCAGCAGCCCGGGACACCTACACCCATTCTACGAGCAGTACTTC. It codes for CASSPGHLHPFYEQYF.

In DNA form, the CDR3 reads TGCGCCAGCAGCCAAGAAAACAGTCTGACTGAAGCTTTCTTT. Translated: CASSQENSLTEAFF. The rearrangement uses TRBV4-1 and TRBJ1-1, with D hard to call. This CDR3 comprises 14 residues. Germline V gives CDR1 MGHRA, CDR2 YSYEKL. The germline V and J ends were trimmed by 0 bases and 5 bases, with 10 bases remaining between them.